A selection of T cell receptor beta chains follows, all from one sample in a study of blood T cell repertoires in COVID-19. The repertoire was sequenced with immunoSEQ multiplex PCR; TCRdb's copy has only in-frame clones and lacks some. This table has a few hundred thousand clones, approximately 81% appearing once. The material sequenced was peripheral blood. The receptors here all came from a woman aged 18-35 years with acute or convalescent COVID-19. The CDR3 runs from the conserved cysteine through the conserved F or W. Each record gives: clone size, D gene, V gene, J gene, CDR3 protein, CDR3 DNA. The D gene is left open where the match is weak. Size is omitted from some rows. Given values are once, few, many or a class for expanded clones.

.	TRBD2	TRBV11-2	TRBJ2-7	CASSLTSGSYEQYF	TGTGCCAGCAGCCTGACTAGCGGCTCCTACGAGCAGTACTTC
.	.	TRBV5-5	TRBJ2-7	CASRFSGHWDEQYF	TGTGCCAGCCGCTTTTCCGGACATTGGGACGAGCAGTACTTC
.	.	TRBV7-3	TRBJ2-3	CASSLEGSTDTQYF	TGTGCCAGCAGCTTAGAGGGCTCAACAGATACGCAGTATTTT
.	.	TRBV7-8	TRBJ2-4	CASSLGETEGDIQYF	TGTGCCAGCAGCTTAGGGGAGACAGAGGGGGACATTCAGTACTTC
.	.	TRBV5-1	TRBJ2-3	CASSLGMGVSTDTQYF	TGCGCCAGCAGCCTGGGAATGGGCGTGAGCACAGATACGCAGTATTTT
once	.	TRBV20-1	TRBJ2-5	CSASIVGETQYF	TGCAGTGCTAGTATAGTCGGGGAGACCCAGTACTTC
.	.	TRBV30	TRBJ1-6	CAWSAHPYTAGSPLHF	TGTGCCTGGAGCGCGCACCCCTATACAGCGGGATCACCCCTCCACTTT
.	.	TRBV9	TRBJ2-7	CASSVSGTDSYEQYF	TGTGCCAGCAGCGTTAGCGGGACAGACTCCTACGAGCAGTACTTC
once	TRBD2	TRBV5-6	TRBJ2-1	CASSLGTSGGLNEQFF	TGTGCCAGCAGCTTGGGGACTAGCGGTGGGTTAAATGAGCAGTTCTTC
once	.	TRBV3-1/TRBV3-2	TRBJ2-3	CASSQVLDTQYF	TGTGCCAGCAGCCAAGTCCTAGATACGCAGTATTTT
.	.	TRBV2	TRBJ1-2	CASSDRGYGYTF	TGTGCCAGCAGTGACAGGGGTTATGGCTACACCTTC
.	TRBD1	TRBV4-1	TRBJ1-1	CASSQDGTVRNTEAFF	TGCGCCAGCAGCCAAGATGGGACAGTGAGGAACACTGAAGCTTTCTTT
.	.	TRBV11-2	TRBJ2-5	CASSLDVKGTLEETQYF	TGTGCCAGCAGCTTAGATGTAAAAGGGACTTTAGAAGAGACCCAGTACTTC
.	.	TRBV9	TRBJ1-2	CASSVEARQQNYGYTF	TGTGCCAGCAGCGTAGAGGCGAGGCAGCAAAACTATGGCTACACCTTC
.	TRBD2	TRBV18	TRBJ2-3	CASSPGLGPDTQYF	TGTGCCAGCTCACCAGGACTAGGGCCAGATACGCAGTATTTT
.	.	TRBV30	TRBJ2-3	CAWSVPRSSTDTQYF	TGTGCCTGGAGTGTACCTAGGTCTAGCACAGATACGCAGTATTTT
.	.	TRBV7-9	TRBJ2-5	CASSFPQETQYF	TGTGCCAGCAGCTTTCCACAAGAGACCCAGTACTTC
.	TRBD1	TRBV2	TRBJ2-6	CASNSDRVWANVLTF	TGTGCCAGCAATTCGGACAGGGTTTGGGCCAACGTCCTGACTTTC
.	TRBD1	TRBV4-1	TRBJ2-7	CASSRDSSYEQYF	TGCGCCAGCAGCCGGGACAGCTCCTACGAGCAGTACTTC
.	.	TRBV6-5	TRBJ2-4	CASSYSEGRTQYF	TGTGCCAGCAGTTACTCTGAGGGTAGGACTCAGTACTTC
.	.	TRBV4-1	TRBJ2-7	CASSQGDSEQYF	TGCGCCAGCAGCCAAGGAGATAGCGAGCAGTACTTC
.	TRBD1	TRBV6-1	TRBJ1-2	CASSEGQGRQGYTF	TGTGCCAGCAGTGAAGGACAGGGGCGCCAAGGCTACACCTTC